This T cell receptor (beta chain) was obtained from a study of cytomegalovirus exposure and HLA in healthy donors. This clone was picked up one time. The germline gives CDR1 SGHTA, CDR2 FQGNSA. CDR3 length: 12 residues. V lost 3 bases and J 7 bases, leaving 9 bases between the germline ends. 13 Jbeta primers and 60 Vbeta primers were used for the PCR. The table came from immunoSEQ multiplex PCR; TCRdb's copy has only in-frame clones and leaves some out. This repertoire shows some 130,000 clones, 79% found once; its top ten account for about 6.8%. This TCR derives from a man aged 40-55 years in good health and CMV-seropositive. The chain is built from TRBV7-2 and TRBJ1-1; the D is unclear. The sequenced sample was PBMCs. The DNA for the CDR3 is TGTGCCAGCAGCTTGCCGGGATTTGAAGCTTTCTTT. Its translation is CASSLPGFEAFF.